One and the same sample provided the 32 T cell receptor beta chains below, sequenced in a study of radiation and T cells in renal cell carcinoma. Generated by immunoSEQ multiplex PCR, the TCRdb table keeps only in-frame clones and is missing some. The table includes 20,000 or so clones, more than 50% detected once. Treatment: treatment-naive control, cytoreductive nephrectomy. Sequenced material: tumor tissue, taken from a patient whose treatment was nephrectomy without radiotherapy. These receptors all stem from a human donor with renal cell carcinoma.

The chain joins TRBV11-2 to TRBJ2-7; TRBD1 might be the D (6 bases). Germline loops: CDR1 SGHAT, CDR2 FQNNGV. Trimming took 2 bases from V and 3 from J, leaving 14 bases between them. The CDR3 spans 15 residues. Here the CDR3 reads CASSLQGRGLYEQYF. CDR3 bases: TGTGCCAGCAGCTTACAGGGCAGGGGTCTCTACGAGCAGTACTTC.

The V gene is TRBV7-2, the J gene TRBJ2-7; either TRBD1 or TRBD2 may fit D (6 bases each). Between the trimmed V and J ends, which lost 2 bases and 3 bases, there was a span of 14 bases. CDR3 length: 15 amino acids. Looked up from germline, CDR1 is SGHTA and CDR2 is FQGNSA. CDR3 in amino acids: CASSLNPGAIYEQYF. The CDR3 DNA reads TGTGCCAGCAGCTTAAACCCGGGGGCGATCTACGAGCAGTACTTC.

The V gene is TRBV18, the J gene TRBJ2-1; maybe TRBD2 (6 bases). CDR1 and CDR2 (germline): KGHSH, LQKENI. With 3 bases removed from V and 5 bases from J, the gap between germline ends came to 17 bases. CDR3 size: 16 residues. DNA of the CDR3: TGTGCCAGCTCACCGTTCGGACCCCCGGGGGACAATGAGCAGTTCTTC. Translation gives CASSPFGPPGDNEQFF.

This clone turned up a few times. J is TRBJ1-1 and V is TRBV29-1, with 7 bases identical to TRBD1. The CDR3 is made up of 11 amino acids. The V gene end was trimmed by 4 bases and the J gene end by 7 bases; junction bases not matched to a gene: 3. Germline CDR1 and CDR2: SQVTM and ANQGSEA. Here the CDR3 reads CSVVTGVEAFF. The CDR3, as DNA: TGCAGCGTTGTCACAGGGGTTGAAGCTTTCTTT.

This clone was seen more than once but under ten times. The chain recombines TRBV27 with TRBJ1-6; TRBD1 matches at 8 bases. Germline-derived CDR1 and CDR2 are MNHEY and SMNVEV (reference sequence). V lost 4 bases to trimming and J lost 11 bases; unmatched junction nucleotides: 10. There are 15 residues in the CDR3. The CDR3 here is CASSSRMTGEAPLHF. The DNA of the CDR3 is TGTGCCAGCAGTTCCCGAATGACAGGGGAGGCACCCCTCCACTTT.

The J gene is TRBJ1-1, the V gene TRBV30, with 9 nucleotides matching TRBD1. Trimming at V came to 5 bases and at J to 5 bases, leaving 12 bases not matched to a gene. Germline V gives CDR1 GTSNPN, CDR2 SVGIG (reference sequence). This CDR3 contains 15 residues. CDR3: CAWGTGSSPGTEAFF. Here the CDR3 DNA reads TGTGCCTGGGGGACAGGGTCGTCTCCCGGGACTGAAGCTTTCTTT.

The CDR3 region is CSVGVGQGAVEQYF. As DNA, the CDR3 is TGCAGCGTTGGGGTCGGGCAGGGGGCCGTTGAGCAGTACTTC. The V call is TRBV29-1, the J call TRBJ2-5, with TRBD1 matching 8 bases. The CDR3 totals 14 residues. CDR1 SQVTM and CDR2 ANQGSEA come from the germline V gene. V trimming: 4 bases; J trimming: 11 bases; junction bases outside the gene matches: 15.

The rearrangement links TRBV13 to TRBJ2-3, with D perhaps TRBD1 (5 bases). The CDR3 length is 15 residues. Trimming stripped 3 bases from V and 3 bases from J, with 13 bases between. Per the germline V gene, CDR1 is PRHDT and CDR2 is FYEKMQ (reference sequence). The CDR3 region is CASSFGARVTDTQYF. CDR3 in DNA: TGTGCCAGCAGCTTTGGGGCCAGGGTAACAGATACGCAGTATTTT.

This clone appeared once. The chain carries TRBV7-2 and TRBJ1-4, with no clear D. CDR1 and CDR2 from the germline V gene are SGHTA and FQGNSA. The CDR3 extends over 16 amino acids. The V end was cut by 4 bases, the J end by 0 bases, with 12 bases between. CDR3 protein: CASSSNSGTTNEKLFF. The DNA for the CDR3 is TGTGCCAGCAGCTCGAACTCGGGAACAACTAATGAAAAACTGTTTTTT. The whole variable domain, filled in from reference TRBV7-2 and TRBJ1-4, reads GAGVSQSPSNKVTEKGKDVELRCDPISGHTALYWYRQSLGQGLEFLIYFQGNSAPDKSGLPSDRFSAERTGGSVSTLTIQRTQQEDSAVYLCASSSNSGTTNEKLFFGSGTQLSVL.

The chain links TRBV2 to TRBJ2-3; D is ambiguous. This CDR3 is 13 amino acids long. CDR1 is SNHLY and CDR2 is FYNNEI in the germline V gene. Between the trimmed V and J ends, which lost 4 bases and 1 base, there was a span of 6 bases. The CDR3 reads CASSADGTDTQYF. In DNA, the CDR3 is TGTGCCAGCAGTGCAGACGGCACAGATACGCAGTATTTT.

This chain connects TRBV5-3 to TRBJ1-1; the match to TRBD1 covers 9 bases. TRBV5-3 is given ORF status, its function remaining uncertain. The CDR3 spans 16 residues. The V and J ends lost 4 bases and 4 bases, in that order; junction bases with no gene match: 11. The CDR3 DNA sequence: TGTGCCAGAAGCCATGGTGCGGGACAGGGTGGCACTGAAGCTTTCTTT. Translated, it gives CARSHGAGQGGTEAFF.

V gene TRBV6-5 combines with J gene TRBJ2-3, with a possible D match to TRBD2 (5 bases). The germline gives CDR1 MNHEY, CDR2 SVGAGI. The CDR3 consists of 16 residues. Deletions cut 2 bases from V and 6 bases from J, with 18 bases between. For the CDR3, the DNA is TGTGCCAGCAGTTACGGCAGACCCGGGAACCGGGATACGCAGTATTTT. This translates into CASSYGRPGNRDTQYF.

This clone showed up just once. The chain recombines TRBV9 with TRBJ2-1; D tentatively fits TRBD1 or TRBD2 (7 bases each). In germline, CDR1 is SGDLS, CDR2 YYNGEE. CDR3 length: 16 amino acids. Trimming took off 1 base at V and 2 bases at J, with 13 bases between the two ends. CDR3 nucleotides: TGTGCCAGCAGCGTATCAGCGGGACAGACCTACAATGAGCAGTTCTTC. This sequence encodes CASSVSAGQTYNEQFF.

The chain has TRBV29-1 and TRBJ2-5; possibly TRBD1 for D (5 bases). CDR3 length equals 13 residues. Germline-derived CDR1 and CDR2 are SQVTM and ANQGSEA. V was shortened by 2 bases and J by 5 bases, with 12 bases between the two germline ends. The CDR3 bases are TGCAGCGTTGAACAGGGCTTTGGGGAGACCCAGTACTTC. Amino acids: CSVEQGFGETQYF. The variable domain in full, with the rest retrieved from reference TRBV29-1 and TRBJ2-5, is SAVISQKPSRDICQRGTSLTIQCQVDSQVTMMFWYRQQPGQSLTLIATANQGSEATYESGFVIDKFPISRPNLTFSTLTVSNMSPEDSSIYLCSVEQGFGETQYFGPGTRLLVL.

Details on this clone: At the DNA level, this CDR3 is encoded by other sequences in the same sample as well. The CDR3 loop is CASSGDGNTEAFF. The DNA for the CDR3 is TGTGCCAGCAGTGGGGACGGCAACACTGAAGCTTTCTTT. The chain combines TRBV2 with TRBJ1-1; perhaps TRBD1 as D (5 bases). The CDR3 has 13 amino acids. Germline V gene data show CDR1 as SNHLY and CDR2 as FYNNEI. The V end lost 4 bases, the J end lost 2 bases, and 8 bases lay between the germline ends.

This sequence joins TRBV5-1 and TRBJ2-3; 16 nucleotides match TRBD2. V shed 0 bases and J 5 bases; nucleotides not matched to a gene: 9. Looked up from germline, CDR1 is SGHRS and CDR2 is YFSETQ. This CDR3 has 19 amino acids. The CDR3: CASSLVLGTSGGAQDTQYF. In DNA form, the CDR3 reads TGCGCCAGCAGCTTGGTCCTAGGGACTAGCGGGGGGGCCCAAGATACGCAGTATTTT.

The chain links TRBV5-6 to TRBJ1-5; 7 bases match TRBD1. V lost 0 bases, J lost 1 base, and 4 bases stayed unmatched. The CDR3 is made up of 16 amino acids. Per the germline V gene, CDR1 is SGHDT and CDR2 is YYEEEE. CDR3 sequence (DNA): TGTGCCAGCAGCTTGGGAAGGGGGCCAAGCAATCAGCCCCAGCATTTT. Translated: CASSLGRGPSNQPQHF.

The V call is TRBV29-1, the J call TRBJ2-5, with unresolved D. Germline-derived CDR1 and CDR2 are SQVTM and ANQGSEA. Trimming shortened V by 4 bases and J by 4 bases, and 10 bases separated the two germline ends. The CDR3 consists of 12 residues. In nucleotides, the CDR3 is TGCAGCGTTGTTGGCAGAGGAGAGACCCAGTACTTC. This sequence encodes CSVVGRGETQYF.

Turning to this clone: One junction end does not reproduce the germline sequence, and a read error may be involved. This chain joins TRBV7-9 and TRBJ2-5; 8 nucleotides line up with TRBD1. The germline V gene encodes CDR1 SEHNR and CDR2 FQNEAQ (reference sequence). The CDR3 sequence is 17 residues long. The DNA of the CDR3 is TGTGTCAGCAGCGAACGGCCCCGACAGGGGCTCTCAGAGACCCAGTACTTC. The encoded protein is CVSSERPRQGLSETQYF.

The V gene is TRBV6-5, the J gene TRBJ1-2; 7 bases align to TRBD1. CDR1 is MNHEY, CDR2 SVGAGI, per germline. Trimming took 5 bases from V and 8 from J; bases not matched to a gene: 8. This CDR3 is 13 amino acids long. The CDR3 sequence: CASSPTGLRGYTF. The CDR3 coding sequence is TGTGCCAGCAGTCCGACAGGGTTACGGGGCTACACCTTC.

The V gene is TRBV30, the J gene TRBJ1-6, with a tentative D call TRBD1 (6 bases). Germline V gene lookup returns CDR1 GTSNPN and CDR2 SVGIG (reference sequence). Trimming stripped 2 bases from V and 3 bases from J, with 11 bases between. The CDR3 is made up of 15 amino acids. CDR3 in DNA: TGTGCCTGGAGTCGGGCAGGGGTCTATAATTCACCCCTCCACTTT. Its translation: CAWSRAGVYNSPLHF.

By share of the sample, this clone is medium-sized. The chain couples TRBV5-1 to TRBJ2-1; D gene ambiguous. Trimming removed 3 bases from V and 3 bases from J, with 10 bases in between. Germline V lookup: CDR1 SGHRS, CDR2 YFSETQ. This CDR3 comprises 14 residues. CDR3 amino acids: CASSSNWHYNEQFF. As DNA, the CDR3 is TGCGCCAGCAGCTCGAACTGGCACTACAATGAGCAGTTCTTC.

The chain recombines TRBV30 with TRBJ1-1; D is perhaps TRBD1 (6 bases). Trimming pared 4 bases from V and 1 base from J, leaving 25 bases between. CDR1 is GTSNPN and CDR2 is SVGIG in the germline V gene (reference sequence). This CDR3 is 18 amino acids long. The CDR3 sequence is CAWTGKLGGAKGNTEAFF. For the CDR3, the DNA is TGTGCCTGGACTGGAAAACTTGGGGGGGCAAAAGGGAACACTGAAGCTTTCTTT.

The rearrangement joins TRBV6-6 to TRBJ2-7, with TRBD1 matching 7 bases. V dropped 6 bases and J dropped 4; count of bases not matched to a gene: 3. Germline V gene data show CDR1 as MNHNY and CDR2 as SVGAGI (reference sequence). This CDR3 has 12 amino acids. CDR3: CASRDRDYEQYF. As DNA, the CDR3 is TGTGCCAGCAGAGACAGGGATTACGAGCAGTACTTC.

This chain joins TRBV7-2 and TRBJ2-3, with D tentatively TRBD2 (5 bases). The V end lost 5 bases, the J end lost 4 bases, and 16 bases lay between the germline ends. Germline V gene lookup returns CDR1 SGHTA and CDR2 FQGNSA. This CDR3 region has 15 residues. CDR3 amino acids: CASSPRASSPDTQYF. The CDR3 DNA is TGTGCCAGCAGCCCGAGAGCTAGCAGTCCAGATACGCAGTATTTT.

This clone was recorded a few times. The rearrangement joins TRBV7-9 to TRBJ2-3; TRBD2 matches at 11 bases. Germline CDR1 and CDR2: SEHNR and FQNEAQ (reference sequence). The CDR3 contains 15 residues. V dropped 5 bases and J dropped 6; count of bases not matched to a gene: 7. The CDR3 sequence is CASSLSGGAGDTQYF. The DNA for the CDR3 is TGTGCCAGCAGCCTTAGCGGGGGGGCAGGTGATACGCAGTATTTT.

The chain combines TRBV29-1 with TRBJ1-2; no reliable D call. The germline V gene encodes CDR1 SQVTM and CDR2 ANQGSEA. The V and J ends lost 6 bases and 4 bases respectively, with 12 bases between them. This CDR3 spans 12 amino acids. As DNA, the CDR3 is TGCAGCGTCAACCTGCTAGGCTATGGCTACACCTTC. It translates to CSVNLLGYGYTF.

The chain uses TRBV7-3 and TRBJ1-6; maybe TRBD1 (6 bases). Germline V gene lookup returns CDR1 SGHTA and CDR2 FQGTGA. CDR3 length equals 15 residues. V shed 1 base and J shed 13 bases, with 17 bases lying between them. The DNA of the CDR3 is TGTGCCAGCAGCTTAAAAGGACAGTGGGGTTCGCCCCTCCACTTT. It specifies CASSLKGQWGSPLHF.

The rearrangement joins TRBV7-2 to TRBJ2-5; 7 bases are shared with TRBD2. Judging by the DNA end, TRBJ2-7 fits better; the J call may be wrong. CDR3 length equals 14 residues. CDR1 is SGHTA and CDR2 is FQGNSA in the germline V gene. CDR3 sequence (DNA): TGTGCCAGCAGCCGGCCGGGGGGAACCTACGAGCAGTACTTC. This encodes CASSRPGGTYEQYF.

The J gene is TRBJ1-4, the V gene TRBV27; TRBD1 aligns across 9 bases. The CDR3 sequence is 15 residues long. V was pared by 1 base and J by 7 bases, with 4 bases of the junction left unmatched. Germline V lookup: CDR1 MNHEY, CDR2 SMNVEV (reference sequence). The CDR3 nucleotides are TGTGCCAGCAGTTTATGGCCGGACAGGGGTGAAAAACTGTTTTTT. This codes for CASSLWPDRGEKLFF.

The V gene is TRBV7-2, the J gene TRBJ2-1; D tentatively reads TRBD1 or TRBD2 (5 bases each). The V end was cut by 4 bases, the J end by 0 bases, with 19 bases between. This CDR3 is built from 18 residues. Germline values: CDR1 SGHTA, CDR2 FQGNSA. CDR3 residues: CASSSPGERGPSYNEQFF. In DNA, the CDR3 is TGTGCCAGCAGCTCCCCCGGGGAACGGGGCCCCTCCTACAATGAGCAGTTCTTC.

This clone was observed a handful of times. The chain couples TRBV6-6 to TRBJ1-1; no definite D call. Between the trimmed V and J ends, which lost 0 bases and 8 bases, there was a span of 13 bases. This CDR3 is built from 14 residues. Germline V gene lookup returns CDR1 MNHNY and CDR2 SVGAGI (reference sequence). The CDR3 region is CASSYSGRNGEAFF. The CDR3 DNA follows: TGTGCCAGCAGTTACTCTGGCAGAAATGGGGAAGCTTTCTTT.